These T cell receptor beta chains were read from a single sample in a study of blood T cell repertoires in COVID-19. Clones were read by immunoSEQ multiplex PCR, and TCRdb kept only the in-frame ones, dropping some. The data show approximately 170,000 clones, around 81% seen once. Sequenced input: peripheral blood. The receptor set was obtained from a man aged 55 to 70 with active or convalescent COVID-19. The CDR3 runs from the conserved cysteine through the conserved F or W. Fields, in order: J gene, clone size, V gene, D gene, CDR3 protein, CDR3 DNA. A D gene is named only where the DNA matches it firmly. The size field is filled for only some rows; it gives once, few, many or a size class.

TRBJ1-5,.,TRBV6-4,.,CASSDSVQGLGNQPQHF,TGTGCCAGCAGTGACTCGGTACAGGGTCTGGGCAATCAGCCCCAGCATTTT
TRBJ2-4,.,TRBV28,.,CASSLTLGLGSKNIQYF,TGTGCCAGCAGTTTAACTCTGGGACTTGGGTCCAAAAACATTCAGTACTTC
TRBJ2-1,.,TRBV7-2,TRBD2,CASSFRGLAGGSHNEQFF,TGTGCCAGCAGCTTCAGGGGACTAGCGGGGGGGTCACACAATGAGCAGTTCTTC
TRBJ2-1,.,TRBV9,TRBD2,CASSLFLAGGHNEQFF,TGTGCCAGCAGCCTTTTTTTAGCGGGAGGCCACAATGAGCAGTTCTTC
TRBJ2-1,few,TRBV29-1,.,CSVGLVIYNEQFF,TGCAGCGTTGGACTAGTCATTTACAATGAGCAGTTCTTC
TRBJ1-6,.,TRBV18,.,CASSPSGLRNSPLHF,TGTGCCAGCTCCCCCTCGGGACTCCGGAATTCACCCCTCCACTTT
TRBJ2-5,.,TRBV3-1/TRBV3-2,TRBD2,CASSPGGGIGETQYF,TGTGCCAGCAGCCCCGGGGGGGGAATCGGAGAGACCCAGTACTTC
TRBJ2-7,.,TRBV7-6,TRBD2,CASSLGAGDLYEQYF,TGTGCCAGCAGCTTAGGGGCGGGGGACCTCTACGAGCAGTACTTC
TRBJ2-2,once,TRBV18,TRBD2,CASSRGQTGLAVNTGELFF,TGTGCCAGCTCACGTGGGCAGACGGGACTAGCGGTGAACACCGGGGAGCTGTTTTTT
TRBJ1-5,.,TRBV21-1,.,CASSKWLGVDSNNQPQHF,TGTGCCAGCAGCAAATGGCTAGGAGTGGACAGCAATAATCAGCCCCAGCATTTT
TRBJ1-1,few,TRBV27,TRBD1,CASSFRGLMNTEAFF,TGTGCCAGCAGTTTCAGGGGGCTTATGAACACTGAAGCTTTCTTT
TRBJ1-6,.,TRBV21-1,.,CASSKEKWQGSYNSPLHF,TGTGCCAGCAGCAAAGAGAAATGGCAGGGCTCCTATAATTCACCCCTCCACTTT
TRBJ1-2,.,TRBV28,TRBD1,CASNRQGARNYGYTF,TGTGCCAGCAATAGACAGGGGGCCAGGAACTATGGCTACACCTTC
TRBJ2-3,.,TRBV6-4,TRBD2,CASSDSTSGYTDTQYF,TGTGCCAGCAGTGACTCGACTAGCGGCTACACAGATACGCAGTATTTT
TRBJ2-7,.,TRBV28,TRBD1,CASSTPGQGFEQYF,TGTGCCAGCAGTACCCCGGGACAGGGTTTCGAGCAGTACTTC
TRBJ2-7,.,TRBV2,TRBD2,CASSGGTSGLSQYF,TGTGCCAGCAGTGGGGGGACTAGCGGGCTAAGCCAGTACTTC
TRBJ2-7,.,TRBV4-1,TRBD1,CASSQDFPGGSYEQYF,TGCGCCAGCAGCCAAGATTTCCCAGGGGGCTCGTACGAGCAGTACTTC
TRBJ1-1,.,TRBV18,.,CASSPAGGNTEAFF,TGTGCCAGCTCACCGGCGGGGGGGAACACTGAAGCTTTCTTT
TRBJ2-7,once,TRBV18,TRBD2,CASSLPGLAGQFQSYEQYF,TGTGCCAGCTCACTTCCGGGACTAGCGGGACAATTTCAGTCCTACGAGCAGTACTTC
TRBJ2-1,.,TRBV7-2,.,CASSLFENNEQFF,TGTGCCAGCAGCTTGTTCGAGAACAATGAGCAGTTCTTC